One sample yielded the 4 T cell receptor beta chains listed below, sequenced in a study of T cell responses to AZD1222 COVID-19 vaccine. The data were produced by immunoSEQ multiplex PCR, yet TCRdb's version contains in-frame clones alone and is incomplete. The sample includes about 130,000 clones, 85% to 90% of them seen just once. The sequencing here drew on peripheral blood, taken on day 0 of AZD1222 vaccination. These receptor sequences come from an adult in good health.

The rearrangement links TRBV5-1 to TRBJ1-5; D not certain. Germline assignment: CDR1 SGHRS and CDR2 YFSETQ. V was pared by 4 bases and J by 6 bases, with 11 bases between. The CDR3 contains 13 residues. CDR3 sequence reads: CASSPGVGQPQHF. In DNA form, the CDR3 reads TGCGCCAGCAGCCCGGGTGTAGGTCAGCCCCAGCATTTT.

This clone was observed once. The genes are TRBV5-1 and TRBJ2-5, with 12 bases fitting TRBD2. The ends lost 3 bases at V and 5 bases at J; junction bases unmatched: 5. The CDR3 length is 15 residues. CDR1 is SGHRS and CDR2 is YFSETQ in the germline V gene. CDR3 region: CASSYAGTSGETQYF. Here the CDR3 DNA reads TGCGCCAGCAGCTATGCCGGGACTAGCGGGGAGACCCAGTACTTC.

The CDR3 region has the DNA TGTGCCAGCTCACCCCGGACAGACCCCAACTATGGCTACACCTTC. Its protein is CASSPRTDPNYGYTF. This sequence joins TRBV18 and TRBJ1-2, with a weak D call TRBD1 (6 bases). The CDR3 runs 15 residues. The germline gives CDR1 KGHSH, CDR2 LQKENI. V lost 3 bases and J lost 2, with 13 bases in between.

The V call is TRBV3-1 (or the pseudogene TRBV3-2), the J call TRBJ2-3, with D perhaps matching TRBD2 (6 bases). Between the trimmed V and J ends, which lost 4 bases and 4 bases, there was a span of 12 bases. This CDR3 comprises 14 residues. The germline CDR1 and CDR2 sequences are LGHDT and YNNKEL (reference sequence). The CDR3 spells CASSPLWRADTQYF. As DNA, the CDR3 is TGTGCCAGCAGCCCCCTGTGGAGGGCAGATACGCAGTATTTT.